This T cell receptor beta chain is drawn from a study of cytomegalovirus exposure and HLA in healthy donors. General study results and limits: Other equally common chains were less clonally expanded than HLA-associated TCR beta chains, a later analysis showed. TCR beta sequences reportedly predicted the HLA-A and HLA-B alleles of most subjects accurately. The authors judged a highly shared variant cluster likely a sequencing artifact. High specificity and sensitivity for cytomegalovirus status were reported for the classifier.

PCR was performed using 60 Vbeta and 13 Jbeta primers. Sequencing used immunoSEQ multiplex PCR; TCRdb keeps in-frame clones, though not all of them. The table lists some 120,000 clones, roughly 80% of them singletons. This CDR3 region has 15 residues. Trimming took 0 bases from V and 6 from J; bases not matched to a gene: 2. Germline CDR1 is SGHRS and CDR2 is YFSETQ. About this clone: Its antigen is unidentified.

This chain uses TRBV5-1 with TRBJ2-7; 14 nucleotides agree with TRBD2. The sample was PBMCs. The TCR originated in a woman in her 50s in good health and CMV-seronegative. In DNA form, the CDR3 reads TGCGCCAGCAGCTTGGGACTAGCGGGAGGGTGCGAGCAGTACTTC. Amino acids: CASSLGLAGGCEQYF.